This TCR beta chain was observed in a study of blood T cells in healthy people across ages. CDR3 length: 15 amino acids. V was shortened by 6 bases and J by 5 bases, with 16 bases between the two germline ends. Through a sample-barcoded 5' primer and a J-beta primer mix, a second PCR was run for roughly 7 to 12 cycles. A template-switch adaptor containing 12 random nucleotides labeled each cDNA molecule. From the 5' RACE reads, TCRdb called clonotypes with MiXCR, one entry per CDR3 protein. The profile shows about 1.5 million distinct CDR3 sequences, roughly two fifths of them singletons. Study-level points and caveats: Compared with aged donors, long-lived donors showed fewer expanded clones, suggesting selection. With age, beta diversity per million T cells declined roughly linearly, significantly by approximately 40.

Healthy Caucasians from Russia aged about 6 to 100 served as donors. About this clonotype itself: What it binds is unknown.

Sequencing input: blood. The V gene is TRBV12-3 or TRBV12-4, the J gene TRBJ1-4; possibly TRBD1 for D (5 bases). This clonotype was obtained from a woman aged 18-29 years in good health. Here the CDR3 reads CASSARRDGNEKLFF. The CDR3, as DNA: TGTGCCAGCAGCGCGAGAAGGGACGGGAATGAAAAACTGTTTTTT.